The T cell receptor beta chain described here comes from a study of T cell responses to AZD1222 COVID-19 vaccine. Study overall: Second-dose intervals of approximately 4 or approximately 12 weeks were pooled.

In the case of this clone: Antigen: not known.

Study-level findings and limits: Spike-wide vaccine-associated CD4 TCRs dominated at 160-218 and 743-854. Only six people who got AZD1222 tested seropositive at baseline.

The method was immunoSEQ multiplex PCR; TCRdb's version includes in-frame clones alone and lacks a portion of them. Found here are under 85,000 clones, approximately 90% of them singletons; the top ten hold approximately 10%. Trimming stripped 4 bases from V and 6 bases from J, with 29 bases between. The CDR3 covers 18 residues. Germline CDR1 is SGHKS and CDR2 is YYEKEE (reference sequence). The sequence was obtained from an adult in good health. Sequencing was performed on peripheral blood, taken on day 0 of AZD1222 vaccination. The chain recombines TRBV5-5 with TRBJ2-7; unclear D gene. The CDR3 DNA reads TGTGCCAGCAGCCCACGTTACATCGGTCAACAACGACCGGTCGAGCAGTACTTC. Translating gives CASSPRYIGQQRPVEQYF.